This TCR beta chain stems from a study of blood T cells in healthy people across ages. Study conclusions and caveats: Greater diversity and more naive CD4+ cells were seen in long-lived donors than in aged donors.

Collection of roughly 9.8 milliliters of peripheral blood was performed for each donor. This clonotype was counted at least ten times. Antigen specificity is unknown. Then a second PCR, running roughly 7 to 11 cycles, was carried out with a sample-barcoded 5' primer and a J-beta primer mix. Each cDNA molecule carried a tag from a template-switch adaptor that contained 12 random nucleotides. There were at least 2.5 million CDR3-containing paired-end reads obtained from each sample. In TCRdb, the 5' RACE reads were re-called with MiXCR into one record per CDR3 protein. The data show about 1.7 million distinct CDR3 sequences, 28% seen once. The CDR3 covers 15 residues. Germline CDR1 and CDR2: SQVTM and ANQGSEA. V lost 0 bases and J lost 5; bases outside the gene matches: 9.

Sequenced sample: blood. The TCR originated in a woman in her thirties in good health. The chain uses TRBV29-1 and TRBJ1-2; 7 nucleotides match TRBD1. The CDR3 bases are TGCAGCGTTGAAGACTTCGGGACAGCCCGATATGGCTACACCTTC. This encodes CSVEDFGTARYGYTF.